One and the same sample provided the 31 T cell receptor beta chains below, sequenced in a study of blood T cell repertoires in COVID-19 (dated by TCRdb to about 2020). Libraries came from the immunoSEQ multiplex PCR assay. Imported from immuneACCESS, the table was reduced by TCRdb to in-frame sequences with V and J called. These copies leave out some clones; in studies compared against another copy, an unresolved V gene accounts for under half, and the cause of the remainder is not known. The sample table shows 310,000 or so clones, and almost 90% are seen once. The top ten constitute about 1.8% of the sample. The sequenced sample consisted of PBMCs or T cells enriched from blood (not recorded which). The receptors come from a young woman with acute COVID-19.

This chain links TRBV6-5 with TRBJ1-6; D might be TRBD1 (5 bases). V was trimmed by 6 bases and J by 9 bases, leaving 18 bases between them. Germline V gives CDR1 MNHEY, CDR2 SVGAGI. The CDR3 loop spans 15 amino acids. In DNA form, the CDR3 reads TGTGCCAGCAGGGCCCCGGGGACTTATCGTTCACCCCTCCACTTT. It yields the protein CASRAPGTYRSPLHF.

This chain connects TRBV30 to TRBJ1-6, with D unclear. This CDR3 has 15 amino acids. Trimming pared 3 bases from V and 4 bases from J, leaving 13 bases between. Germline loops: CDR1 GTSNPN, CDR2 SVGIG (reference sequence). The CDR3 region has the DNA TGTGCCTGGAGCCGAAATTTACTTTATAATTCACCCCTCCACTTT. This sequence encodes CAWSRNLLYNSPLHF.

J is TRBJ1-5 and V is TRBV6-5; D gene uncertain. This CDR3 region has 13 residues. From germline, CDR1 is MNHEY and CDR2 SVGAGI. Trimming removed 6 bases at V and 6 bases at J, with 12 bases between. The CDR3 protein is CASSGGWGQPQHF. CDR3 nucleotides: TGTGCCAGCAGCGGAGGGTGGGGTCAGCCCCAGCATTTT.

The V and J genes are TRBV10-3 and TRBJ2-4, with D tentatively TRBD1 (5 bases). CDR1 is ENHRY and CDR2 is SYGVKD in the germline V gene. Trimming pared 3 bases from V and 0 bases from J, leaving 15 bases between. The CDR3 covers 17 residues. The CDR3 DNA reads TGTGCCATCAGTGACGCGACAGACCTCATAGCCAAAAACATTCAGTACTTC. It yields the protein CAISDATDLIAKNIQYF.

This chain uses TRBV11-2 with TRBJ1-1; 10 bases agree with TRBD1. The V gene's germline CDR1 is SGHAT and CDR2 FQNNGV. Losses at the gene ends were 4 bases for V and 3 bases for J; bases not matched to a gene: 14. There are 18 residues in the CDR3. CDR3 residues: CASSSNRDRGVIYTEAFF. CDR3 DNA: TGTGCCAGCAGCTCGAACCGGGACAGGGGAGTGATATACACTGAAGCTTTCTTT.

The chain couples TRBV28 to TRBJ1-6; D possibly corresponds to TRBD1 (6 bases). CDR3 length: 16 residues. The germline CDR1 and CDR2 sequences are MDHEN and SYDVKM. The germline V and J ends were trimmed by 5 bases and 6 bases, with 17 bases remaining between them. The CDR3 nucleotides read TGTGCCAGCAGTCCCACCACAGGGAACCTTAATTCACCCCTCCACTTT. It yields the protein CASSPTTGNLNSPLHF.

The chain is built from TRBV4-3 and TRBJ2-7; tentative D call: TRBD2 (7 bases). V dropped 0 bases and J dropped 0 bases, with 15 bases sitting between them. The CDR3 length is 17 residues. Germline V lookup: CDR1 LGHNA, CDR2 YSLEER. Here the CDR3 reads CASSQDLAGASSYEQYF. The CDR3 coding sequence is TGCGCCAGCAGCCAAGATCTGGCGGGGGCAAGCTCCTACGAGCAGTACTTC.

The V call is TRBV29-1, the J call TRBJ2-1, with 7 nucleotides matching TRBD2. V trimming: 0 bases; J trimming: 3 bases; junction bases outside the gene matches: 5. The CDR3 sequence is 15 residues long. Germline values: CDR1 SQVTM, CDR2 ANQGSEA. The CDR3 reads CSVEDVGLYYNEQFF. The CDR3 DNA reads TGCAGCGTTGAAGATGTGGGACTATACTACAATGAGCAGTTCTTC.

The chain uses TRBV5-1 and TRBJ1-3, with 8 positions matching TRBD1. This CDR3 region has 15 residues. The V gene's germline CDR1 is SGHRS and CDR2 YFSETQ. With 4 bases clipped from V and 0 bases from J, the junction kept 3 bases outside the gene matches. The CDR3 is CASSNDRGSGNTIYF. The CDR3 DNA reads TGCGCCAGCAGCAACGACAGGGGCTCTGGAAACACCATATATTTT.

V and J are TRBV30 and TRBJ1-5, with no clear D. Between the trimmed V and J ends, which lost 2 bases and 4 bases, there was a span of 6 bases. Germline assignment: CDR1 GTSNPN and CDR2 SVGIG (reference sequence). The CDR3 loop spans 12 amino acids. The CDR3 coding sequence is TGTGCCTGGAGTATTAAAAATCAGCCCCAGCATTTT. Amino acid sequence: CAWSIKNQPQHF.

The genes are TRBV28 and TRBJ1-5; tentatively, D is TRBD1 (6 bases). Trimming pared 0 bases from V and 6 bases from J, leaving 21 bases between. Germline CDR1 MDHEN, CDR2 SYDVKM. The CDR3 extends over 18 amino acids. CDR3 DNA sequence: TGTGCCAGCAGTTTATGGGCGGGGGTACAGGGAATCGGTCAGCCCCAGCATTTT. It specifies CASSLWAGVQGIGQPQHF.

This chain joins TRBV14 and TRBJ2-3; D perhaps matches TRBD1 (6 bases). Germline V CDR1 and CDR2: SGHDN, FVKESK. V lost 1 base, J lost 0 bases, and 8 bases lay in between. The CDR3 is 15 residues long. The CDR3 reads CASSQVTGSTDTQYF. DNA of the CDR3: TGTGCCAGCAGCCAAGTCACAGGGAGCACAGATACGCAGTATTTT.

The chain is built from TRBV28 and TRBJ1-1; 7 bases agree with TRBD1. After removal of 10 bases from V and 5 bases from J, the junction contained 13 bases not matched to a gene. There are 14 residues in the CDR3. Germline-derived CDR1 and CDR2 are MDHEN and SYDVKM. The CDR3: CATHNRGRETEAFF. In DNA, the CDR3 is TGTGCCACCCATAACAGGGGAAGAGAAACTGAAGCTTTCTTT.

The chain uses TRBV9 and TRBJ1-1; D may be TRBD1 (5 bases). Germline CDR1 SGDLS, CDR2 YYNGEE. Trimming shortened V by 4 bases and J by 4 bases, and 17 bases separated the two germline ends. This CDR3 region has 15 residues. The CDR3 coding sequence is TGTGCCAGCAGCCTCCTTAGTGGGGGGAGCACTGAAGCTTTCTTT. The encoded protein is CASSLLSGGSTEAFF.

V usage is TRBV4-3 and J usage is TRBJ2-1, with 7 nucleotides matching TRBD1. The CDR3 is made up of 14 amino acids. The germline gives CDR1 LGHNA, CDR2 YSLEER. V lost 1 base to trimming and J lost 10 bases; unmatched junction nucleotides: 7. CDR3 sequence (DNA): TGCGCCAGCAGCCAAGGACAGGGAGACGGGGAGCAGTTCTTC. Protein product: CASSQGQGDGEQFF.

The V gene is TRBV7-2, the J gene TRBJ1-6, with D tentatively TRBD1 (5 bases). Germline CDR1 reads SGHTA; CDR2 reads FQGNSA. Trimming left V 6 bases short and J 0 bases short, with 12 bases between. The CDR3 spans 16 residues. CDR3 sequence: CASRMQGGSYNSPLHF. In DNA form, the CDR3 reads TGTGCCAGCAGGATGCAGGGCGGCTCCTATAATTCACCCCTCCACTTT.

For this clone: The identical CDR3 is also encoded by other nucleotide sequences in the sample. The chain recombines TRBV18 with TRBJ1-6; 8 bases agree with TRBD1. Germline CDR1 KGHSH, CDR2 LQKENI. The J segment lost 6 bases and the V segment lost 3 bases, leaving 4 bases of the junction unmatched. The CDR3 consists of 15 residues. Here the CDR3 DNA reads TGTGCCAGCTCACCTGGACAGGGCGGTAATTCACCCCTCCACTTT. As protein: CASSPGQGGNSPLHF.

The chain employs TRBV18 and TRBJ1-2; TRBD1 is a possible D gene (6 bases). Trimming removed 3 bases from V and 2 bases from J, with 25 bases in between. Germline CDR1 KGHSH, CDR2 LQKENI. The CDR3 is 19 residues long. The CDR3 nucleotides are TGTGCCAGCTCACCCCAACCCCAGACCCCAGGGGACCAAAACTATGGCTACACCTTC. It translates to CASSPQPQTPGDQNYGYTF.

CDR3 protein: CASSYQAGLLDTEAFF. In nucleotides, the CDR3 is TGTGCCAGCAGTTACCAAGCAGGGCTGTTGGACACTGAAGCTTTCTTT. The J gene is TRBJ1-1, the V gene TRBV6-5, with D possibly matching TRBD1 (5 bases). With 2 bases removed from V and 3 bases from J, the gap between germline ends came to 16 bases. Germline V gives CDR1 MNHEY, CDR2 SVGAGI. CDR3 length: 16 amino acids.

This chain links TRBV19 with TRBJ2-1, with D tentatively TRBD2 (5 bases). The germline gives CDR1 LNHDA, CDR2 SQIVND (reference sequence). Trimming took off 4 bases at V and 0 bases at J, with 10 bases between the two ends. This CDR3 comprises 15 residues. The CDR3 region is CASSKLGSSYNEQFF. CDR3 DNA sequence: TGTGCCAGTAGTAAACTAGGTAGCTCCTACAATGAGCAGTTCTTC.

This clone was seen just once. This sequence joins TRBV9 and TRBJ1-1; no clear D. The V and J ends lost 4 bases and 5 bases respectively, with 30 bases between them. The CDR3 is 19 residues long. Germline V CDR1 and CDR2: SGDLS, YYNGEE. CDR3 region: CASSPLREALGKVGTEAFF. The DNA for the CDR3 is TGTGCCAGCAGCCCTCTGAGGGAAGCCCTAGGAAAGGTAGGAACTGAAGCTTTCTTT.

The rearrangement links TRBV7-9 to TRBJ2-2; 8 positions match TRBD1. Germline V lookup: CDR1 SEHNR, CDR2 FQNEAQ (reference sequence). J was trimmed by 6 bases and V by 0 bases; bases with no gene match: 12. The CDR3 is made up of 18 amino acids. CDR3 in DNA: TGTGCCAGCAGCTTAGCCGTCTTCCGACAGGGGATCGCCGGGGAGCTGTTTTTT. It codes for CASSLAVFRQGIAGELFF. The full variable domain, with the rest looked up from reference TRBV7-9 and TRBJ2-2, is DTGVSQNPRHKITKRGQNVTFRCDPISEHNRLYWYRQTLGQGPEFLTYFQNEAQLEKSRLLSDRFSAERPKGSFSTLEIQRTEQGDSAMYLCASSLAVFRQGIAGELFFGEGSRLTVL.

In its sample, this clone was seen once. The J gene is TRBJ2-7, the V gene TRBV5-1; 8 positions agree with TRBD2. CDR3 length: 15 residues. Germline V gene data show CDR1 as SGHRS and CDR2 as YFSETQ. Losses at the gene ends were 0 bases for V and 2 bases for J; bases not matched to a gene: 4. Here the CDR3 DNA reads TGCGCCAGCAGCTTGGTGGGTAGCGGGGCCTACGAGCAGTACTTC. This encodes CASSLVGSGAYEQYF.

On this clone: Other nucleotide sequences from this sample produce the same CDR3. The chain uses TRBV18 and TRBJ1-5, with D tentatively TRBD1 (5 bases). Germline CDR1 KGHSH, CDR2 LQKENI. Trimming pared 2 bases from V and 2 bases from J, leaving 7 bases between. CDR3 length: 14 amino acids. CDR3 bases: TGTGCCAGCTCACCATCGGGGGGCAATCAGCCCCAGCATTTT. Residues: CASSPSGGNQPQHF.

The chain carries TRBV7-3 and TRBJ2-1; tentatively, D is TRBD2 (6 bases). Per the germline V gene, CDR1 is SGHTA and CDR2 is FQGTGA. The CDR3 loop spans 16 amino acids. V lost 4 bases, J lost 3 bases, and 16 bases lay in between. This chain's CDR3 is CASSSLGEAGYNEQFF. The CDR3 nucleotides read TGTGCCAGCAGCTCCTTAGGGGAGGCGGGCTACAATGAGCAGTTCTTC.

The V call is TRBV2, the J call TRBJ2-5; TRBD2 agrees at 16 bases. The germline V gene encodes CDR1 SNHLY and CDR2 FYNNEI. V shed 6 bases, J shed 1 base, and the junction held 5 bases outside the gene matches. This CDR3 region has 17 residues. Here the CDR3 reads CASRQGTSGRAQETQYF. DNA of the CDR3: TGTGCCAGCAGGCAAGGGACTAGCGGGAGGGCCCAAGAGACCCAGTACTTC.

V is TRBV28 and J is TRBJ1-6, with TRBD1 as a possible D gene (5 bases). V gave up 2 bases and J gave up 5 bases, with 10 bases separating them. This CDR3 contains 15 residues. CDR1 is MDHEN, CDR2 SYDVKM, per germline. This chain's CDR3 is CASSLPSGHNSPLHF. CDR3 DNA sequence: TGTGCCAGCAGTTTACCCTCAGGGCATAATTCACCCCTCCACTTT.

The chain combines TRBV3-1 (or the pseudogene TRBV3-2) with TRBJ2-7; 10 bases match TRBD2. Germline trimming cut 4 bases from V and 2 bases from J; bases unmatched to any gene: 11. The CDR3 is made up of 17 amino acids. Germline lookup yields CDR1 LGHDT and CDR2 YNNKEL (reference sequence). This CDR3 reads CASSPFLSSGRAYEQYF. CDR3 in DNA: TGTGCCAGCAGCCCCTTCCTCTCTAGCGGGAGAGCCTACGAGCAGTACTTC.

In this sample, this clone turned up once. The chain links TRBV28 to TRBJ1-5; a possible D gene is TRBD1 (6 bases). The CDR3 consists of 16 residues. Trimming took off 6 bases at V and 0 bases at J, with 15 bases between the two ends. Germline loops: CDR1 MDHEN, CDR2 SYDVKM. CDR3 bases: TGTGCCAGCAGACCTCCCGACAGGTTTAGCAATCAGCCCCAGCATTTT. The encoded protein is CASRPPDRFSNQPQHF.

The V call is TRBV27, the J call TRBJ2-7, with 10 bases fitting TRBD2. V was clipped by 5 bases and J by 5 bases; unmatched bases: 9. Per germline, CDR1 MNHEY and CDR2 SMNVEV (reference sequence). The CDR3 runs to 15 residues. The chain's CDR3 is CASSPKLAGIDEQYF. In DNA, the CDR3 is TGTGCCAGCAGTCCGAAACTAGCGGGAATTGACGAGCAGTACTTC.

The gene calls are TRBV2 and TRBJ1-1, with D hard to call. This CDR3 has 20 amino acids. The V end lost 4 bases, the J end lost 2 bases, and 29 bases lay between the germline ends. The germline V gene has CDR1 SNHLY and CDR2 FYNNEI. For the CDR3, the DNA is TGTGCCAGCAGTGCCTCAGGTTACGTACAAATCCCACGAAGAAACACTGAAGCTTTCTTT. It translates to CASSASGYVQIPRRNTEAFF.